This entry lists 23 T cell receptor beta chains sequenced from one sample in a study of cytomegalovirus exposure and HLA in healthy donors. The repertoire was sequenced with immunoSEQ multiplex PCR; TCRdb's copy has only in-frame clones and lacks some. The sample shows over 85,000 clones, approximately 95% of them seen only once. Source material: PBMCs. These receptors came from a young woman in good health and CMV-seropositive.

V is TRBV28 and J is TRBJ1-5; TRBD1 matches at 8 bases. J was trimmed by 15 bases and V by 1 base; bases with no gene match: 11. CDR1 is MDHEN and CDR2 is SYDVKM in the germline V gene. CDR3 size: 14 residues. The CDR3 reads CASSLFRGDRPRHF. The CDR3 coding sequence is TGTGCCAGCAGTTTATTTCGGGGGGACAGGCCTCGGCATTTT. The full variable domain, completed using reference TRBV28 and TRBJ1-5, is DVKVTQSSRYLVKRTGEKVFLECVQDMDHENMFWYRQDPGLGLRLIYFSYDVKMKEKGDIPEGYSVSREKKERFSLILESASTNQTSMYLCASSLFRGDRPRHFGDGTRLSIL.

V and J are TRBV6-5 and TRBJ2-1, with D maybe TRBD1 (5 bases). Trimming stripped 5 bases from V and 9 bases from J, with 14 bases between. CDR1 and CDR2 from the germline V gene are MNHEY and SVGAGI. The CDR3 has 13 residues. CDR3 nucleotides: TGTGCCAGCAGTCGCGGCCCCCAGGGTGAGCAGTTCTTC. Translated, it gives CASSRGPQGEQFF.

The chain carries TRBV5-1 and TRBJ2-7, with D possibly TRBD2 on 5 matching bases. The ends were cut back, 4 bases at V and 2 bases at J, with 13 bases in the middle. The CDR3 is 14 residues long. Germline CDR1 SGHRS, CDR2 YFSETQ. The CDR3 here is CASSRDLAPYEQYF. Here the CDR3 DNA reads TGCGCCAGCAGCAGAGACCTAGCCCCCTACGAGCAGTACTTC.

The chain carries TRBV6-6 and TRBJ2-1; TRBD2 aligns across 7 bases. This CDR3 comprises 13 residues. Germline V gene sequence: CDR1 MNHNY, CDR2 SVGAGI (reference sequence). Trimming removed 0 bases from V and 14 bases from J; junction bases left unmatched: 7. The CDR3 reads CASSYSNSRGEFF. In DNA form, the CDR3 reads TGTGCCAGCAGTTACTCGAATTCCCGGGGGGAGTTCTTC.

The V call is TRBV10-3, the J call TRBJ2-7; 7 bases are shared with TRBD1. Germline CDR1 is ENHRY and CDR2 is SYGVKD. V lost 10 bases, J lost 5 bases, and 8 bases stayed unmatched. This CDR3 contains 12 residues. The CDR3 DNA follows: TGTGCCACGAAGCCTGACAGGGACGAGCAGTACTTC. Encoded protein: CATKPDRDEQYF.

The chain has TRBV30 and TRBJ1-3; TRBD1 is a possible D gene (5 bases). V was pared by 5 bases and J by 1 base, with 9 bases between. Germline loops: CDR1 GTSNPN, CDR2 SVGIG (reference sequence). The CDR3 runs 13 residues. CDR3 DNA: TGTGCCTGGCAGGGTCTATCTGGAAACACCATATATTTT. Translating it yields CAWQGLSGNTIYF.

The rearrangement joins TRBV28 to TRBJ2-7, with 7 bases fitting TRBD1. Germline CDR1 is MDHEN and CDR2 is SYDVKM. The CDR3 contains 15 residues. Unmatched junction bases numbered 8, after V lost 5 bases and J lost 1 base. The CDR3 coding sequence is TGTGCCAGCAGTCCAGGGGGAATAGGTTCCTACGAGCAGTACTTC. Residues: CASSPGGIGSYEQYF.

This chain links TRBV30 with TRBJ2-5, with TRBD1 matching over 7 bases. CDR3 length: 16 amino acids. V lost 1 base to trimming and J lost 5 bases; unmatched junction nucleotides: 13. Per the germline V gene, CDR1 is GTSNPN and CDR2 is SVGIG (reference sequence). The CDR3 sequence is CAWSDRGRPHGETQYF. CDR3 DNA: TGTGCCTGGAGTGACAGGGGACGACCACATGGGGAGACCCAGTACTTC. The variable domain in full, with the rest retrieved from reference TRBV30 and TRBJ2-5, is SQTIHQWPATLVQPVGSPLSLECTVEGTSNPNLYWYRQAAGRGLQLLFYSVGIGQISSEVPQNLSASRPQDRQFILSSKKLLLSDSGFYLCAWSDRGRPHGETQYFGPGTRLLVL.

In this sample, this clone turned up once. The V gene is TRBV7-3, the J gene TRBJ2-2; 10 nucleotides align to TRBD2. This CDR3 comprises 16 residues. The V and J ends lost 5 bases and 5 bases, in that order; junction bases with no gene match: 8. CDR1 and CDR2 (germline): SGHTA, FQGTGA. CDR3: CASSPRTSGRTGELFF. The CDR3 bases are TGTGCCAGCAGCCCCAGGACTAGCGGCCGAACCGGGGAGCTGTTTTTT.

The CDR3 region has the DNA TGCGCCAGCAGCACCGGCGGGTCCTATAGCAATCAGCCCCAGCATTTT. Translation gives CASSTGGSYSNQPQHF. The chain carries TRBV4-1 and TRBJ1-5; no definite D call. The CDR3 has 16 residues. Germline CDR1 MGHRA, CDR2 YSYEKL. V was cut by 5 bases and J by 0 bases, with 14 bases left in between.

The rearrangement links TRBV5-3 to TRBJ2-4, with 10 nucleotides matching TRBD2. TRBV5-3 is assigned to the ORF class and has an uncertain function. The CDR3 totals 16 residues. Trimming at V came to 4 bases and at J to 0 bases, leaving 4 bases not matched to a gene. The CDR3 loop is CARSVIAGGAKNIQYF. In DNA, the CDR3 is TGTGCCAGAAGCGTTATAGCGGGAGGAGCCAAAAACATTCAGTACTTC.

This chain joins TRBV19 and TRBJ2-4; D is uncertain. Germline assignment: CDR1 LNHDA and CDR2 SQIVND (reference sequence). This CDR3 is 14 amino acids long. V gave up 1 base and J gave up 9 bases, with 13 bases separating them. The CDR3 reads CASSIGASYGIQYF. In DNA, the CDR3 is TGTGCCAGTAGTATAGGAGCCTCGTACGGCATTCAGTACTTC. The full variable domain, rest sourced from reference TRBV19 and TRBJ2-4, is DGGITQSPKYLFRKEGQNVTLSCEQNLNHDAMYWYRQDPGQGLRLIYYSQIVNDFQKGDIAEGYSVSREKKESFPLTVTSAQKNPTAFYLCASSIGASYGIQYFGAGTRLSVL.

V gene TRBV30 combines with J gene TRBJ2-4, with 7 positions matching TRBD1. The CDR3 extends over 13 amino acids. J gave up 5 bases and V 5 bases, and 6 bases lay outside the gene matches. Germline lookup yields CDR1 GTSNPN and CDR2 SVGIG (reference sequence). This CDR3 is CAWDTGAQNIQYF. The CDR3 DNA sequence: TGTGCCTGGGATACAGGGGCCCAAAACATTCAGTACTTC.

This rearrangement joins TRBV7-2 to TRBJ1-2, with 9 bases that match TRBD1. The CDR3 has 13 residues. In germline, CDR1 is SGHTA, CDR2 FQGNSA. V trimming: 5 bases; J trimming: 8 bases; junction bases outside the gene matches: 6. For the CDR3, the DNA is TGTGCCAGCAGCCCGACAGGGGGGGGAGGCTACACCTTC. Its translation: CASSPTGGGGYTF.

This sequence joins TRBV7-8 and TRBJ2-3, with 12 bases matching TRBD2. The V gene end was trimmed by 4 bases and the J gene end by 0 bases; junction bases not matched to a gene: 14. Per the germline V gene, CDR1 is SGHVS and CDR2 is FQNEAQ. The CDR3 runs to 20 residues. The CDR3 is CASSSLRTSGIPTSTDTQYF. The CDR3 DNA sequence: TGTGCCAGCAGCTCACTCAGGACTAGCGGGATCCCGACTAGCACAGATACGCAGTATTTT.

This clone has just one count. CDR3 protein: CASSYSGQGDGYTF. The DNA of the CDR3 is TGTGCCAGCAGTTACTCTGGGCAGGGGGATGGCTACACCTTC. The chain carries TRBV6-5 and TRBJ1-2; the match to TRBD1 covers 7 bases. Germline trimming cut 0 bases from V and 6 bases from J; bases unmatched to any gene: 4. The germline gives CDR1 MNHEY, CDR2 SVGAGI. CDR3 size: 14 residues.

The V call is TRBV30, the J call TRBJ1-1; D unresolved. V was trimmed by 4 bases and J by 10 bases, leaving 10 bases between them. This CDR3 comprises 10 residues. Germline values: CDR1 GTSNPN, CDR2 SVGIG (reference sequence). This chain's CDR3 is CAWKPTRAFF. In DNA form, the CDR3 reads TGTGCCTGGAAACCTACCCGAGCTTTCTTT.

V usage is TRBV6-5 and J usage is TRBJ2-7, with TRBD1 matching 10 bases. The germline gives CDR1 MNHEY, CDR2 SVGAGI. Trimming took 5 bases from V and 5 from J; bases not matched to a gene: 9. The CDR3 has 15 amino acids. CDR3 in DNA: TGTGCCAGCAGTCTGGACAGGGGGAGCGGAAACGAGCAGTACTTC. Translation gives CASSLDRGSGNEQYF.

CDR3 DNA: TGTGCCAGCAGCCCCCGTGGTCGGGAGGCAAACACCGGGGAGCTGTTTTTT. Its protein is CASSPRGREANTGELFF. This chain links TRBV7-2 with TRBJ2-2; 7 bases line up with TRBD2. V lost 5 bases to trimming and J lost 2 bases; unmatched junction nucleotides: 11. Germline CDR1 reads SGHTA; CDR2 reads FQGNSA. The CDR3 extends over 17 amino acids.

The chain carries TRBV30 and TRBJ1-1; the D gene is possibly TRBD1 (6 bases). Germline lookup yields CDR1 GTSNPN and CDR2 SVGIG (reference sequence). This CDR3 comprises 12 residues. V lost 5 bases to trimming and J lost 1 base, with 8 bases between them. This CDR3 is CAWGGQNTEAFF. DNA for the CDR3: TGTGCCTGGGGGGGACAGAACACTGAAGCTTTCTTT.

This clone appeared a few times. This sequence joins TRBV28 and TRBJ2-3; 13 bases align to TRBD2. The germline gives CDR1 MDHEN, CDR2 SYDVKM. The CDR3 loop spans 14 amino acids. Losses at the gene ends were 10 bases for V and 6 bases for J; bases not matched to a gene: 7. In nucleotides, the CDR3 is TGTGCCACCCCACTAGCGGGAGGGCTGGATACGCAGTATTTT. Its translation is CATPLAGGLDTQYF.

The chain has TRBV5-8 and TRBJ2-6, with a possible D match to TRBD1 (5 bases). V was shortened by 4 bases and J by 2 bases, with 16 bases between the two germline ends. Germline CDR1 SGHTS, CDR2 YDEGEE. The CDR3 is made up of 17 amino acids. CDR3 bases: TGTGCCAGCAGCACCTCGCAGGGTTCACCTGGGGCCAACGTCCTGACTTTC. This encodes CASSTSQGSPGANVLTF.

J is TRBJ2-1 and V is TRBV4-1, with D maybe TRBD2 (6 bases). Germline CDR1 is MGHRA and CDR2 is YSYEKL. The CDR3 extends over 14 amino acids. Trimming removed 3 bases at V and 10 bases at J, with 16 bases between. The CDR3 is CASSHGLRAVEQFF. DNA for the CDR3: TGCGCCAGCAGCCACGGACTACGAGCCGTGGAGCAGTTCTTC.